This T cell receptor (beta chain) stems from a study of cytomegalovirus exposure and HLA in healthy donors. The PCR had 60 Vbeta and 13 Jbeta primers. Only in-frame clones appear in the TCRdb table, and some are missing; sequencing was by immunoSEQ multiplex PCR. The sample has 140,000 to 150,000 clones, and its top ten clones hold around 1.5%. Broader study findings: Cytomegalovirus association was listed for about 160 TCR beta chains.

Germline V lookup: CDR1 SGHRS, CDR2 YFSETQ. CDR3 length: 14 amino acids. About this clone itself: No antigen is known for it. Mismatch with germline at one junction end may stem from a read error.

The sequence derives from a woman in her forties or fifties in good health and CMV-seronegative. The sample comprised PBMCs. The chain is built from TRBV5-1 and TRBJ1-3; 7 nucleotides match TRBD1. The DNA for the CDR3 is TGCGCCAGCAGCGTTCAGGGGGATGGAGACACCATATATTTT. Translated: CASSVQGDGDTIYF. The whole variable domain, remainder taken from reference TRBV5-1 and TRBJ1-3, is KAGVTQTPRYLIKTRGQQVTLSCSPISGHRSVSWYQQTPGQGLQFLFEYFSETQRNKGNFPGRFSGRQFSNSRSEMNVSTLELGDSALYLCASSVQGDGDTIYFGEGSWLTVV.